This T cell receptor (beta chain) originates from a study of memory CD4+ T cells and cytomegalovirus serostatus. The CDR3 is 16 amino acids. Germline CDR1 SGHTA, CDR2 FQGNSA. The V end was cut by 2 bases, the J end by 2 bases, with 16 bases between. TCRdb's copy holds only in-frame clones and misses some; the assay was immunoSEQ multiplex PCR. The sample holds approximately 88,000 clones, about four fifths seen once. The sort gate was single viable CD3+CD4+CD8-CD45RO+ cells for memory CD4+ T cells. About this clone itself: The antigen remains unidentified.

Findings of the study overall: Each of some 67 CMV-associated TCRbeta sequences occurred in one to five individuals. A US-trained random forest predicted CMV serostatus with median AUC roughly 0.9.

The receptor's source is an adult in good health and CMV-seropositive. The chain employs TRBV7-2 and TRBJ2-7; no clear D gene. Sequencing input: memory CD4+ T cells from blood. The chain's CDR3 is CASSLRISAETYEQYF. The CDR3 DNA reads TGTGCCAGCAGCTTACGCATATCGGCGGAAACCTACGAGCAGTACTTC.